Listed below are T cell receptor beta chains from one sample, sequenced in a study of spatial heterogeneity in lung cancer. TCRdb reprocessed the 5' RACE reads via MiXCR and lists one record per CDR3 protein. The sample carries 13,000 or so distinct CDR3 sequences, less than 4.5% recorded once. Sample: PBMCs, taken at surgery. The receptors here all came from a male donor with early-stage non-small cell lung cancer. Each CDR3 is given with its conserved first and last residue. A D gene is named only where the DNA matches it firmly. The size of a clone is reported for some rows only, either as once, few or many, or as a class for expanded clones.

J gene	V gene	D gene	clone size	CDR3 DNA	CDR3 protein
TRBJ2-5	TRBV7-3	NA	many	TGTGCCAGCAGCTTCGGGTGGGGAGAGACCCAGTACTTC	CASSFGWGETQYF
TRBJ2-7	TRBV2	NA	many	TGTGCCAGCAGTTACACGGACGAGCAGTACTTC	CASSYTDEQYF
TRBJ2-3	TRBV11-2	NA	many	TGTGCCAGCAGCTTACTCAGGGGAGGGACAGATACGCAGTATTTT	CASSLLRGGTDTQYF
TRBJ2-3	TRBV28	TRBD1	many	TGTGCCAGCAGCCCGACAGGGTCTCGAGCAGATACGCAGTATTTT	CASSPTGSRADTQYF
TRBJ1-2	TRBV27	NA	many	TGTGCCAGCAGACCTAACGACAGCTTTGGCTACACCTTC	CASRPNDSFGYTF
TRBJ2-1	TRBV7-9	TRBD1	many	TGTGCCAGCAGCCCCTGGACAGGACGCATAAACAATGAGCAGTTCTTC	CASSPWTGRINNEQFF
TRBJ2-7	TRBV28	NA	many	TGTGCCGGTGGGGTGACTCCGGGCGAGCAGTACTTC	CAGGVTPGEQYF
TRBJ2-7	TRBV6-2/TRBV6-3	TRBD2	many	TGTGCCAGCGGAGTCCGCCCCGGGACTAGATACGAGCAGTACTTC	CASGVRPGTRYEQYF
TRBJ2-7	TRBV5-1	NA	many	TGCGCCAGCAACCCGGGGGGCGAGGTTGACGAGCAGTACTTC	CASNPGGEVDEQYF
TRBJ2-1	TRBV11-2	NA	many	TGTGCCAGCAGCCCCCTATTTAGCCCCAATGAGCAGTTCTTC	CASSPLFSPNEQFF
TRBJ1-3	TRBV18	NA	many	TGTGCCAGCTCACCACCGGGAAACACCATATATTTT	CASSPPGNTIYF
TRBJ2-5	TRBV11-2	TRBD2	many	TGTGCCAGCAGCTTAGGCGGGAGCGGAGAGACCCAGTACTTC	CASSLGGSGETQYF
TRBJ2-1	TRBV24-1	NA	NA	TGTGCCACCAGGGGCCGGGGAGTCTCCTACAATGAGCAGTTCTTC	CATRGRGVSYNEQFF
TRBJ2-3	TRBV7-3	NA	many	TGTGCCAGCAGCCCCAGTCGCGGTGATACGCAGTATTTT	CASSPSRGDTQYF
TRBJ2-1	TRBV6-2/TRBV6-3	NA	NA	TGTGCCAGCAGTTACTCCGGCAGGAAAAATGAGCAGTTCTTC	CASSYSGRKNEQFF
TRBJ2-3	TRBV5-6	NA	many	TGTGCCAGCAGCCTACTCGGGACCACCGAAGATACGCAGTATTTT	CASSLLGTTEDTQYF
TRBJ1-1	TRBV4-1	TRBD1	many	TGCGCCAGCAGCCTCACCGAGGGGGCGGGGGTCTCTGAAGCTTTCTTT	CASSLTEGAGVSEAFF
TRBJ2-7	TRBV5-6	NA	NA	TGTGCCAGCAGCTTGGGACTAGTGGACTACGAGCAGTACTTC	CASSLGLVDYEQYF
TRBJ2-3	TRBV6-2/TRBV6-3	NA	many	TGTGCCAGCAGTTACGGTTCTTACACAGATACGCAGTATTTT	CASSYGSYTDTQYF
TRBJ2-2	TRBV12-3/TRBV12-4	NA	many	TGTGCCAGCAGTTTCGTCCACACCGGGGAGCTGTTTTTT	CASSFVHTGELFF
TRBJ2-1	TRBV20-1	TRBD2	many	TGCAGTGCTAGATCCGGGACTAGCGGCTTCTCCTACAATGAGCAGTTCTTC	CSARSGTSGFSYNEQFF
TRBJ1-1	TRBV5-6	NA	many	TGTGCCAGCAGCACGGGCCCAATGAACACTGAAGCTTTCTTT	CASSTGPMNTEAFF
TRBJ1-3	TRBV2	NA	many	TGTGCCAGCAGTGCTTTGGGACGGGAGGGCCGAAACACCATATATTTT	CASSALGREGRNTIYF
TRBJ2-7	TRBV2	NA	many	TGTGCCAGCAGCTACGAATACGAGCAGTACTTC	CASSYEYEQYF
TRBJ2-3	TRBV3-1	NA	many	TGTGCCAGCAGCCAAGACGCAGGAACAGATACGCAGTATTTT	CASSQDAGTDTQYF
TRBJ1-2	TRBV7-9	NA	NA	TGTGCCAGCAGCTTAGGGGAGGCGAGCTATGGCTACACCTTC	CASSLGEASYGYTF
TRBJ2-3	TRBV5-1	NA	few	TGCGCCAGCAGCTCCGCAGGGGAAAGTACAGATACGCAGTATTTT	CASSSAGESTDTQYF
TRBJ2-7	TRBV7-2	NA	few	TGTGCCAGCAGCTGGAAAAGGGACTACGAGCAGTACTTC	CASSWKRDYEQYF
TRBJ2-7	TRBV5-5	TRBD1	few	TGTGCCAGCAGCTTCCTCCGGGACAGCTCCTACGAGCAGTACTTC	CASSFLRDSSYEQYF
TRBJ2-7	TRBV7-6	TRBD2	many	TGTGCCAGCAGCTTATTAGCGGGAGGGTCCTACGAGCAGTACTTC	CASSLLAGGSYEQYF
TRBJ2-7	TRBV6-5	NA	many	TGTGCCAGCAGTTCCCTCGGGCCGGGGGAGCAGTACTTC	CASSSLGPGEQYF